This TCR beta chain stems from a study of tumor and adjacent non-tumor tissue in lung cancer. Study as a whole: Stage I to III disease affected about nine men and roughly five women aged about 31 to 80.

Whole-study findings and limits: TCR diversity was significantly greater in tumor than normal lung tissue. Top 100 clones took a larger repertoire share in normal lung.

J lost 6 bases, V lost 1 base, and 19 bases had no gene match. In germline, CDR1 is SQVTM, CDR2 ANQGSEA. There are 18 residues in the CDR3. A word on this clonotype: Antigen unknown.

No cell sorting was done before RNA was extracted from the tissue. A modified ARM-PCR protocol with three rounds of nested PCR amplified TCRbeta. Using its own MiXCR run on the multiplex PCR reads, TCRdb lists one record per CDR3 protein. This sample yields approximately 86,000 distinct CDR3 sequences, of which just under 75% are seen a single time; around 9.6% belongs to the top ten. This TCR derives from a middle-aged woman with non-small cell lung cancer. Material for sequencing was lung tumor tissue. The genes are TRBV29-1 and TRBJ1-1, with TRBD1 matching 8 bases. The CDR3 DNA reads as TGCAGCGTTGAAGGGTGGTTCAACAGGGGGGAGATTGACGCTGAAGCTTTCTTT. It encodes CSVEGWFNRGEIDAEAFF.